The clone carrying this TCR beta chain was seen a few times. Its matching antigen is unknown. Then a second PCR, running about 7 to 11 cycles, was carried out with a sample-barcoded 5' primer and a J-beta primer mix. TCRdb independently ran MiXCR on the 5' RACE reads; one entry per CDR3 protein. This table has 630,000 or so distinct CDR3 sequences, about 30% appearing once. The data derive from a study of blood T cells in healthy people across ages. Findings and limits, study-wide: Naive T cell percentage and TCR beta diversity correlated strongly.

V lost 2 bases and J lost 3, with 11 bases in between. Germline V lookup: CDR1 SGHDT, CDR2 YYEEEE. The length of the CDR3 is 14 residues. The study isolated at least 7 million PBMCs from each sample. The TCR was taken from a woman of 80 years or more in good health. The rearrangement links TRBV5-6 to TRBJ1-2; D is unclear. The sequencing input was blood. CDR3 DNA sequence: TGTGCCAGCAGCTTTGGGAGAGGGCACTATGGCTACACCTTC. It yields the protein CASSFGRGHYGYTF.